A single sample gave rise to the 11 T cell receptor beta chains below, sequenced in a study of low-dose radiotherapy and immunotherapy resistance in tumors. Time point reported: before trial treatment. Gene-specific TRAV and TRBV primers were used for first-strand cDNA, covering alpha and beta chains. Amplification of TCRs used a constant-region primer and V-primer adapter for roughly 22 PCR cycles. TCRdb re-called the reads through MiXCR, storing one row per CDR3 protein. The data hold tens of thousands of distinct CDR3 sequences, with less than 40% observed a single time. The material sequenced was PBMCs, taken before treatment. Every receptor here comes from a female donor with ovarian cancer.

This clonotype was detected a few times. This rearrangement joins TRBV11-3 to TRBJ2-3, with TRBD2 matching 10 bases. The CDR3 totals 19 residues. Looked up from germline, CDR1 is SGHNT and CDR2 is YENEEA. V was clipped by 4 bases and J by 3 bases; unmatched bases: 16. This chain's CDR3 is CASSSPPWTSGRGTDTQYF. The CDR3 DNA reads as TGTGCCAGCAGCTCCCCTCCCTGGACCAGCGGGAGGGGTACAGATACGCAGTATTTT.

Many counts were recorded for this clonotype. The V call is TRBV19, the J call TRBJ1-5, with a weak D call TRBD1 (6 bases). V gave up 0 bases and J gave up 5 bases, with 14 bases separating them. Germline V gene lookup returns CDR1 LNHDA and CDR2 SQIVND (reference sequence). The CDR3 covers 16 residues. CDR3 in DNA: TGTGCCAGTAGTATAGACAGGATTCCAGGGGATCAGCCCCAGCATTTT. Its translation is CASSIDRIPGDQPQHF. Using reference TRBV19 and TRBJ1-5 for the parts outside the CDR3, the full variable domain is DGGITQSPKYLFRKEGQNVTLSCEQNLNHDAMYWYRQDPGQGLRLIYYSQIVNDFQKGDIAEGYSVSREKKESFPLTVTSAQKNPTAFYLCASSIDRIPGDQPQHFGDGTRLSIL.

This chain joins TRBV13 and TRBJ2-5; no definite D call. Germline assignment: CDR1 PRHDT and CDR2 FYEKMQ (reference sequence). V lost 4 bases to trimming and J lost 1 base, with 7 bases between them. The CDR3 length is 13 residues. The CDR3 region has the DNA TGTGCCAGCAGCTACACAGTCCAAGAGACCCAGTACTTC. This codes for CASSYTVQETQYF.

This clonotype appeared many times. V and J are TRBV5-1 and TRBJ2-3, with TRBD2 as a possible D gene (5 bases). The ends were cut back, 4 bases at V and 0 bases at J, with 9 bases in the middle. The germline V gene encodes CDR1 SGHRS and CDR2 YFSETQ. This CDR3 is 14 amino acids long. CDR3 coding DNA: TGCGCCAGCAGCCGGGATATCAGCACAGATACGCAGTATTTT. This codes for CASSRDISTDTQYF.

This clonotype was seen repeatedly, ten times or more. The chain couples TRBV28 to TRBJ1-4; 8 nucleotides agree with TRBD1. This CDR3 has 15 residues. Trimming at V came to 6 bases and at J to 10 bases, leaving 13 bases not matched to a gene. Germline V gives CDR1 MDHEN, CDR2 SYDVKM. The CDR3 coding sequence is TGTGCCAGCAGAGCCCCAGGGGGCCTATCGGGAAAACTGTTTTTT. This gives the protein CASRAPGGLSGKLFF.

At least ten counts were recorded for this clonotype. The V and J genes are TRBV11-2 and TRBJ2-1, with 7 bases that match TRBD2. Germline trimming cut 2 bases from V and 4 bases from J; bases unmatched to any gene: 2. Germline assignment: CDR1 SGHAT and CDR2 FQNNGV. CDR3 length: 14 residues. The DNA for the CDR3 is TGTGCCAGCAGCTTACGCGGGGGTTACAATGAGCAGTTCTTC. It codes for CASSLRGGYNEQFF.

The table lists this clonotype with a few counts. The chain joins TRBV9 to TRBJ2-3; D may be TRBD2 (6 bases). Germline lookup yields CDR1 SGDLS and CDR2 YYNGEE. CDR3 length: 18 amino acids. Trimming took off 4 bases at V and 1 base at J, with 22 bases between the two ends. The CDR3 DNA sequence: TGTGCCAGCAGCCCGACCCCGGGACTGGGTTTGGGCACAGATACGCAGTATTTT. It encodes CASSPTPGLGLGTDTQYF.

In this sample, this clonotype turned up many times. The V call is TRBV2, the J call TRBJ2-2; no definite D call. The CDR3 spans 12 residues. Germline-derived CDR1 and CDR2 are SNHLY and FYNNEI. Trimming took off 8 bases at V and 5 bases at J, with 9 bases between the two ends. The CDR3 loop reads CASDEKTGELFF. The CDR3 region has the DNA TGTGCCAGCGATGAGAAGACCGGGGAGCTGTTTTTT.

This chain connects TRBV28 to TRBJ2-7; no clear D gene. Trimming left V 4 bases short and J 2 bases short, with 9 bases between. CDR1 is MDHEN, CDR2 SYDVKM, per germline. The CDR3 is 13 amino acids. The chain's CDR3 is CASSSAPAYEQYF. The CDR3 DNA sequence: TGTGCCAGCAGTTCGGCCCCTGCCTACGAGCAGTACTTC.

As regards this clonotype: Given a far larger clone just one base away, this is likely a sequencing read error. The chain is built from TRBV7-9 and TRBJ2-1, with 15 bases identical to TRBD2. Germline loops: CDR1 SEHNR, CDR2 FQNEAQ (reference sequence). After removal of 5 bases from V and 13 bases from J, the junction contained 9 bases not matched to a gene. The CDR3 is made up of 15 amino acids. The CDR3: CASSPGLAGGETQFF. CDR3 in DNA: TGTGCCAGCAGCCCGGGACTAGCGGGGGGAGAGACCCAGTTCTTC.

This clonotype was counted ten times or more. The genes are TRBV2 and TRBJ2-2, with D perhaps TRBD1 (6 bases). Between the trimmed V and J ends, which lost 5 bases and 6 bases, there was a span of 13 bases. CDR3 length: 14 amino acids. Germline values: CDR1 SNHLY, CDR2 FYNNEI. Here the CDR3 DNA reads TGTGCCAGCAGTCGCAACAGGGCTTCCGGGGAGCTGTTTTTT. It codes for CASSRNRASGELFF.